Following are 19 T cell receptor beta chains from one sample sequenced in a study of identical twins. TCRdb re-called the 5' RACE reads with MiXCR, one entry per CDR3 protein. The sample yields approximately 220,000 distinct CDR3 sequences, roughly 9.4% seen once. Source material: memory (CD45RO+) T cells sorted from blood. The receptors here all came from a woman aged 18-35 years in good health.

A few counts support this clonotype. The chain carries TRBV12-3 or TRBV12-4 and TRBJ2-3; TRBD2 matches at 9 bases. The CDR3 spans 17 residues. Trimming cost V 6 bases and J 4 bases; bases outside gene matches: 14. DNA for the CDR3: TGTGCCAGCAGCCGACGTCCAGGCGGGAGGGCATCAGATACGCAGTATTTT. Translation gives CASSRRPGGRASDTQYF.

This clonotype was found a few times. The chain recombines TRBV20-1 with TRBJ2-1; TRBD2 matches 7 bases. The ends lost 0 bases at V and 2 bases at J; junction bases unmatched: 7. The germline gives CDR1 DFQATT, CDR2 SNEGSKA (reference sequence). This CDR3 comprises 16 residues. This chain's CDR3 is CSARDYQSGAYNEQFF. CDR3 coding DNA: TGCAGTGCTAGAGATTATCAGAGCGGGGCCTACAATGAGCAGTTCTTC.

The rearrangement uses TRBV6-5 and TRBJ1-2; TRBD1 is a possible D gene (5 bases). CDR3 size: 14 residues. The V end was cut by 0 bases, the J end by 8 bases, with 13 bases between. The germline gives CDR1 MNHEY, CDR2 SVGAGI. As DNA, the CDR3 is TGTGCCAGCAGTTACTCGGCGGGGGAACGGGGCTACACCTTC. Amino acid sequence: CASSYSAGERGYTF.

The chain combines TRBV9 with TRBJ2-1, with TRBD2 matching over 9 bases. J was trimmed by 5 bases and V by 3 bases; bases with no gene match: 3. Germline V gives CDR1 SGDLS, CDR2 YYNGEE. The CDR3 is 14 residues long. The CDR3 coding sequence is TGTGCCAGCAGCGCGGGACTAGCTCACAATGAGCAGTTCTTC. Encoded protein: CASSAGLAHNEQFF.

This chain connects TRBV9 to TRBJ1-6, with D uncertain. V lost 2 bases and J lost 9, with 12 bases in between. CDR3 size: 14 residues. From germline, CDR1 is SGDLS and CDR2 YYNGEE. CDR3 sequence reads: CASSVGIGLSPLHF. In DNA, the CDR3 is TGTGCCAGCAGCGTGGGGATCGGTCTTTCACCCCTCCACTTT.

This clonotype was found many times. The V and J genes are TRBV7-2 and TRBJ2-7; D gene uncertain. CDR1 is SGHTA and CDR2 is FQGNSA in the germline V gene. V gave up 3 bases and J gave up 5 bases, with 11 bases separating them. This CDR3 region has 13 residues. CDR3 loop: CASSFPALNEQYF. For the CDR3, the DNA is TGTGCCAGCAGCTTCCCAGCGCTCAACGAGCAGTACTTC.

This clonotype has just a few counts. The chain is built from TRBV5-5 and TRBJ1-4; possible D gene TRBD1, 6 bases. Between the trimmed V and J ends, which lost 0 bases and 3 bases, there was a span of 6 bases. Germline V gives CDR1 SGHKS, CDR2 YYEKEE (reference sequence). This CDR3 has 14 amino acids. The CDR3 sequence is CASSLGQANEKLFF. The DNA of the CDR3 is TGTGCCAGCAGCTTGGGACAGGCTAATGAAAAACTGTTTTTT.

This clonotype was seen more than once but under ten times. The chain carries TRBV18 and TRBJ2-3, with D possibly being TRBD1 or TRBD2 (6 bases each). The ends were cut back, 3 bases at V and 0 bases at J, with 16 bases in the middle. The CDR3 is 17 amino acids. Germline assignment: CDR1 KGHSH and CDR2 LQKENI. The chain's CDR3 is CASSPRGRRSSTDTQYF. For the CDR3, the DNA is TGTGCCAGCTCACCCCGGGGGCGCCGATCTAGCACAGATACGCAGTATTTT.

This rearrangement joins TRBV29-1 to TRBJ2-2, with 7 bases identical to TRBD2. CDR3 length: 14 residues. From germline, CDR1 is SQVTM and CDR2 ANQGSEA. V gave up 7 bases and J gave up 6 bases; unmatched junction bases: 11. CDR3 sequence reads: CSGRSGKRSGELFF. The CDR3 DNA reads TGCAGCGGGAGAAGCGGGAAAAGGTCCGGGGAGCTGTTTTTT.

This clonotype was picked up a small number of times. The V call is TRBV10-1, the J call TRBJ1-1, with 7 bases matching TRBD1. The ends lost 6 bases at V and 5 bases at J; junction bases unmatched: 6. In germline, CDR1 is WNHNN, CDR2 SYGVQD (reference sequence). The length of the CDR3 is 13 residues. CDR3 sequence reads: CASRLTGETEAFF. The CDR3 coding sequence is TGCGCCAGCAGACTTACAGGGGAAACTGAAGCTTTCTTT.

The sample holds a few counts of this clonotype. The chain couples TRBV11-2 to TRBJ2-2; D might be TRBD1 or TRBD2, each matching 5 bases. Germline V gene lookup returns CDR1 SGHAT and CDR2 FQNNGV. The CDR3 length is 14 residues. V was shortened by 5 bases and J by 7 bases, with 14 bases between the two germline ends. The CDR3 DNA sequence: TGTGCCAGCAGCCACAATATGGGGGACGGGGAGCTGTTTTTT. The encoded protein is CASSHNMGDGELFF.

V gene TRBV28 combines with J gene TRBJ2-3, with D unclear. CDR3 length equals 12 residues. Germline CDR1 MDHEN, CDR2 SYDVKM. Trimming removed 7 bases at V and 2 bases at J, with 7 bases between. In DNA form, the CDR3 reads TGTGCCAGCACCGGCTACACAGATACGCAGTATTTT. It yields the protein CASTGYTDTQYF. The full variable domain, its missing parts supplied by reference TRBV28 and TRBJ2-3, is DVKVTQSSRYLVKRTGEKVFLECVQDMDHENMFWYRQDPGLGLRLIYFSYDVKMKEKGDIPEGYSVSREKKERFSLILESASTNQTSMYLCASTGYTDTQYFGPGTRLTVL.

The genes are TRBV10-3 and TRBJ2-5; the D gene is possibly TRBD2 (6 bases). This CDR3 region has 15 residues. V lost 0 bases and J 2 bases, leaving 10 bases between the germline ends. CDR1 and CDR2 from the germline V gene are ENHRY and SYGVKD. CDR3 DNA sequence: TGTGCCATCAGTGAGTCGCGGGATCAACAAGAGACCCAGTACTTC. Translation gives CAISESRDQQETQYF.

This clonotype was picked up a small number of times. The chain recombines TRBV7-3 with TRBJ2-7; D gene unclear. V was pared by 4 bases and J by 2 bases, with 9 bases between. Germline CDR1 SGHTA, CDR2 FQGTGA. This CDR3 has 13 residues. CDR3 region: CASSSPATYEQYF. The CDR3 nucleotides are TGTGCCAGCAGCTCCCCGGCGACCTACGAGCAGTACTTC.

This sequence joins TRBV7-2 and TRBJ2-2; tentative D call: TRBD2 (5 bases). Trimming took 5 bases from V and 4 from J, leaving 14 bases between them. The CDR3 runs to 15 residues. CDR1 is SGHTA, CDR2 FQGNSA, per germline. CDR3 region: CASSPIRGSTGELFF. The DNA for the CDR3 is TGTGCCAGCAGCCCGATCCGAGGGAGCACCGGGGAGCTGTTTTTT.

This clonotype was counted between two and nine times. As DNA, the CDR3 is TGTGCCATCCAACAGTCCGGGGAGCTGTTTTTT. As protein: CAIQQSGELFF. V gene TRBV5-8 combines with J gene TRBJ2-2; D not resolved. Trimming shortened V by 9 bases and J by 6 bases, and 9 bases separated the two germline ends. The CDR3 totals 11 residues. CDR1 is SGHTS, CDR2 YDEGEE, per germline.

This rearrangement joins TRBV11-1 to TRBJ2-1, with 12 bases identical to TRBD2. The germline CDR1 and CDR2 sequences are SGHAT and FQDESV (reference sequence). J gave up 7 bases and V 2 bases, and 12 bases lay outside the gene matches. The CDR3 runs 18 residues. CDR3 nucleotide sequence: TGTGCCAGCAGCTTACGTCGCCTAGCGGGAGGGGCAGCGAATGAGCAGTTCTTC. This codes for CASSLRRLAGGAANEQFF.

This clonotype was seen only a few times. The chain links TRBV25-1 to TRBJ2-7, with 11 bases matching TRBD2. Germline CDR1 reads MGHDK; CDR2 reads SYGVNS. The V segment lost 11 bases and the J segment 0 bases; nucleotides outside the gene matches: 15. This CDR3 has 17 amino acids. CDR3 in amino acids: CAGEGASGRISSYEQYF. The CDR3 DNA reads as TGTGCCGGGGAGGGGGCTAGCGGGAGGATTAGCTCCTACGAGCAGTACTTC.

This clonotype was seen more than once but under ten times. This rearrangement joins TRBV10-3 to TRBJ1-2, with D uncertain. The ends were cut back, 1 base at V and 3 bases at J, with 12 bases in the middle. Germline V gene data show CDR1 as ENHRY and CDR2 as SYGVKD. The CDR3 runs 15 residues. CDR3: CAISELWESDYGYTF. Written as DNA, the CDR3 is TGTGCCATCAGTGAGTTATGGGAGTCGGACTATGGCTACACCTTC.